This T cell receptor beta chain originates from a study of CD8+CD57+ T cells in acquired aplastic anemia. Genomic DNA constituted the template upon which TCR beta VDJ and CDR3 profiling was performed. MiXCR, applied by TCRdb to the reads, yields one record per CDR3 protein. Altogether about 160,000 distinct CDR3 sequences are present, 40% to 55% being singletons, with the ten largest covering roughly 3.5%. It was patients with CD8+CD57+ cell expansion by flow cytometry who were chosen for sequencing. This clonotype was recorded at least ten times. CDR3 length equals 17 residues. V lost 7 bases and J lost 4; bases outside the gene matches: 9. Per germline, CDR1 KGHDR and CDR2 SFDVKD.

The chain is built from TRBV24-1 and TRBJ2-1; TRBD2 agrees at 13 bases. This receptor was taken from a human donor with aplastic anemia. The sample comprised sorted CD4+, CD8+, or CD8+CD57+ T cells (not recorded which) from PBMCs. The CDR3 loop is CATSSPELAGGYNEQFF. DNA of the CDR3: TGTGCCACCAGCTCCCCCGAACTAGCGGGAGGGTACAATGAGCAGTTCTTC.